This T cell receptor beta chain emerged from a study of identical twins. General observations from the study: Beta out-of-frame sequences showed weaker excess sharing between twins. Excess low generation probability was seen in twin-shared out-of-frame alpha sequences.

With respect to this clonotype: The antigen is unknown.

Unique molecular identifiers were present on the cDNA, and a universal primer site came from template switching. TCRdb reprocessed the 5' RACE reads with MiXCR, giving one entry per CDR3 protein. The sample holds 690,000 or so distinct CDR3 sequences; around 8.3% are singletons and the top ten take approximately 0.89%. The data were also submitted as part of a second study, on yellow fever vaccine responses in identical twins. This second report adds: Reportedly, twins' vaccine T cell responses looked partly convergent and partly personalized.

Sequencing was carried out using PBMCs. This receptor was obtained from a woman between 18 and 29 years old in good health.

The CDR3 here is CARSPGGSGGTQYF. The CDR3 DNA sequence: TGTGCCAGGAGCCCAGGGGGCTCCGGGGGGACCCAGTACTTC. The rearrangement uses TRBV5-4 and TRBJ2-5; 8 nucleotides line up with TRBD1. Germline values: CDR1 SGHNT, CDR2 YYREEE (reference sequence). There are 14 residues in the CDR3. V trimming: 8 bases; J trimming: 7 bases; junction bases outside the gene matches: 13.